The 21 T cell receptor beta chains below were found in one sample sequenced in a study of blood T cell repertoires in COVID-19. Here immunoSEQ multiplex PCR was the method, and the copy in TCRdb shows in-frame clones only, minus some. The table includes about 290,000 clones, 85% detected once. Sequencing input: peripheral blood. The receptors originated from a woman in her forties or fifties with active or convalescent COVID-19.

This chain joins TRBV12-3 or TRBV12-4 and TRBJ2-1; tentative D call: TRBD2 (5 bases). Trimming took off 3 bases at V and 5 bases at J, with 8 bases between the two ends. CDR3 length: 13 amino acids. The CDR3 region has the DNA TGTGCCAGCAGTTTTCAGAGGGACAATGAGCAGTTCTTC. Protein product: CASSFQRDNEQFF.

The rearrangement joins TRBV29-1 to TRBJ2-2; 9 nucleotides line up with TRBD1. The CDR3 contains 14 residues. J lost 8 bases, V lost 6 bases, and 10 bases had no gene match. Germline V gives CDR1 SQVTM, CDR2 ANQGSEA. The CDR3 loop is CSVGDRALVGELFF. CDR3 coding DNA: TGCAGCGTAGGGGACAGGGCGCTCGTTGGGGAGCTGTTTTTT.

The rearrangement uses TRBV10-3 and TRBJ2-1; 12 bases fit TRBD1. Trimming removed 4 bases from V and 5 bases from J; junction bases left unmatched: 9. Germline V CDR1 and CDR2: ENHRY, SYGVKD. The CDR3 runs 17 residues. CDR3: CAISGGTGGTKDNEQFF. The CDR3 DNA follows: TGTGCCATCAGTGGTGGGACAGGGGGCACTAAGGACAATGAGCAGTTCTTC.

The V call is TRBV5-6, the J call TRBJ2-3; maybe TRBD2 (7 bases). The germline V gene encodes CDR1 SGHDT and CDR2 YYEEEE. The CDR3 sequence is 13 residues long. Trimming cost V 4 bases and J 8 bases, with 14 bases left between them. CDR3 DNA sequence: TGTGCCAGCAGCACAGGGCCGGGAGGTACGCAGTATTTT. Its translation: CASSTGPGGTQYF. Full variable domain (missing parts from reference TRBV5-6 and TRBJ2-3): DAGVTQSPTHLIKTRGQQVTLRCSPKSGHDTVSWYQQALGQGPQFIFQYYEEEERQRGNFPDRFSGHQFPNYSSELNVNALLLGDSALYLCASSTGPGGTQYFGPGTRLTVL.

The gene calls are TRBV4-1 and TRBJ1-4; TRBD1 matches at 7 bases. CDR3 length: 18 amino acids. The germline CDR1 and CDR2 sequences are MGHRA and YSYEKL. Unmatched junction bases numbered 19, after V lost 4 bases and J lost 8 bases. The DNA for the CDR3 is TGCGCCAGCAGCCCCCGGGACAGAGATATCCCGGGTAGGGAAAAACTGTTTTTT. This codes for CASSPRDRDIPGREKLFF.

The rearrangement joins TRBV10-2 to TRBJ1-1, with D possibly matching TRBD1 (6 bases). The CDR3 extends over 14 amino acids. CDR1 and CDR2 (germline): WSHSY, SAAADI. Deletions cut 7 bases from V and 0 bases from J, with 12 bases between. As DNA, the CDR3 is TGCGCCAGCACCCTGGACAGACTGAACACTGAAGCTTTCTTT. This codes for CASTLDRLNTEAFF.

This chain joins TRBV9 and TRBJ1-1; D ambiguous. The CDR3 loop spans 14 amino acids. V dropped 5 bases and J dropped 0 bases, with 11 bases sitting between them. Germline-derived CDR1 and CDR2 are SGDLS and YYNGEE. The CDR3 nucleotides read TGTGCCAGCAGAAGAGGGCTGATGAACACTGAAGCTTTCTTT. It encodes CASRRGLMNTEAFF.

The DNA for the CDR3 is TGTGCCAGCAGCGTAGCTCCGGGGGGCACTGGTGAAAAACTGTTTTTT. This codes for CASSVAPGGTGEKLFF. This chain connects TRBV9 to TRBJ1-4; TRBD1 is a possible D gene (6 bases). There are 16 residues in the CDR3. Trimming cost V 0 bases and J 7 bases, with 16 bases left between them. Looked up from germline, CDR1 is SGDLS and CDR2 is YYNGEE.

This sequence joins TRBV4-1 and TRBJ2-7; 8 bases agree with TRBD2. This CDR3 has 14 amino acids. With V trimmed by 5 bases and J by 2 bases, 5 bases remained unmatched. Germline V gene lookup returns CDR1 MGHRA and CDR2 YSYEKL. The DNA for the CDR3 is TGCGCCAGCAGCAAAGCTAGCGGGCCCTACGAGCAGTACTTC. It specifies CASSKASGPYEQYF.

CDR3: CASSIIPGQGSYEQYF. The CDR3 DNA reads as TGTGCCAGTAGTATTATCCCAGGACAGGGCTCCTACGAGCAGTACTTC. V usage is TRBV19 and J usage is TRBJ2-7; TRBD1 matches 8 bases. This CDR3 has 16 amino acids. Germline loops: CDR1 LNHDA, CDR2 SQIVND (reference sequence). V shed 3 bases and J 0 bases; nucleotides not matched to a gene: 7.

The chain has TRBV30 and TRBJ1-3, with 9 bases fitting TRBD1. The CDR3 sequence is 16 residues long. V lost 2 bases and J lost 7; bases outside the gene matches: 12. Germline V gene lookup returns CDR1 GTSNPN and CDR2 SVGIG (reference sequence). The CDR3 sequence: CAWSSPGQGLLNTIYF. CDR3 in DNA: TGTGCCTGGAGTTCCCCGGGACAGGGTCTTCTGAACACCATATATTTT.

In this sample, this clone turned up many times. The chain joins TRBV2 to TRBJ1-5; 11 nucleotides agree with TRBD1. Germline V lookup: CDR1 SNHLY, CDR2 FYNNEI. J gave up 1 base and V 4 bases, and 6 bases lay outside the gene matches. The CDR3 runs 17 residues. The CDR3 sequence is CASSGRDRGGSNQPQHF. The CDR3, as DNA: TGTGCCAGCAGTGGCAGGGACAGGGGGGGCAGCAATCAGCCCCAGCATTTT. The full variable domain, rest sourced from reference TRBV2 and TRBJ1-5, is EPEVTQTPSHQVTQMGQEVILRCVPISNHLYFYWYRQILGQKVEFLVSFYNNEISEKSEIFDDQFSVERPDGSNFTLKIRSTKLEDSAMYFCASSGRDRGGSNQPQHFGDGTRLSIL.

The V gene is TRBV7-9, the J gene TRBJ2-1; D may be TRBD1 (5 bases). Trimming left V 5 bases short and J 0 bases short, with 14 bases between. Germline-derived CDR1 and CDR2 are SEHNR and FQNEAQ (reference sequence). The CDR3 loop spans 16 amino acids. This CDR3 reads CASSAEQVSSYNEQFF. CDR3 bases: TGTGCCAGCAGCGCGGAACAGGTCAGCTCCTACAATGAGCAGTTCTTC.

The chain employs TRBV19 and TRBJ2-3, with a possible D match to TRBD2 (5 bases). Germline V lookup: CDR1 LNHDA, CDR2 SQIVND (reference sequence). The CDR3 has 16 amino acids. The V end was cut by 5 bases, the J end by 1 base, with 16 bases between. In DNA form, the CDR3 reads TGTGCCAGTAGTGCGGGTGCGGCCGGGGGCACAGATACGCAGTATTTT. Its translation is CASSAGAAGGTDTQYF.

V and J are TRBV11-3 and TRBJ1-1; 7 bases are shared with TRBD1. CDR3 length: 12 amino acids. Per germline, CDR1 SGHNT and CDR2 YENEEA. The ends lost 5 bases at V and 8 bases at J; junction bases unmatched: 5. The CDR3 nucleotides are TGTGCCAGCAGCCGACGGACAGGAGAAGCTTTCTTT. This codes for CASSRRTGEAFF.

The V and J genes are TRBV5-1 and TRBJ2-2, with TRBD2 matching 9 bases. V trimming: 0 bases; J trimming: 9 bases; junction bases outside the gene matches: 6. The CDR3 length is 15 residues. Germline CDR1 SGHRS, CDR2 YFSETQ. DNA of the CDR3: TGCGCCAGCAGCTTGGGGCTAGCGGGAATTTGGGAGCTGTTTTTT. It translates to CASSLGLAGIWELFF. Based on the CDR3 plus reference TRBV5-1 and TRBJ2-2, the full variable domain is KAGVTQTPRYLIKTRGQQVTLSCSPISGHRSVSWYQQTPGQGLQFLFEYFSETQRNKGNFPGRFSGRQFSNSRSEMNVSTLELGDSALYLCASSLGLAGIWELFFGEGSRLTVL.

This chain connects TRBV5-1 to TRBJ2-6; D is unresolved. Germline V gives CDR1 SGHRS, CDR2 YFSETQ. This CDR3 is built from 15 residues. V was shortened by 2 bases and J by 0 bases, with 6 bases between the two germline ends. The CDR3 spells CASSLSGSGANVLTF. The CDR3 nucleotides are TGCGCCAGCAGCTTATCCGGCTCTGGGGCCAACGTCCTGACTTTC. The variable domain in full, completed from reference TRBV5-1 and TRBJ2-6, reads KAGVTQTPRYLIKTRGQQVTLSCSPISGHRSVSWYQQTPGQGLQFLFEYFSETQRNKGNFPGRFSGRQFSNSRSEMNVSTLELGDSALYLCASSLSGSGANVLTFGAGSRLTVL.

The chain links TRBV5-8 to TRBJ1-1, with 11 nucleotides matching TRBD1. The V segment lost 4 bases and the J segment 8 bases; nucleotides outside the gene matches: 7. Germline CDR1 and CDR2: SGHTS and YDEGEE. This CDR3 spans 14 amino acids. The CDR3 region is CASSQDRGRLEAFF. DNA of the CDR3: TGTGCCAGCAGCCAGGACAGGGGGCGTCTAGAAGCTTTCTTT.

V is TRBV28 and J is TRBJ2-5; D might be TRBD2 (5 bases). The CDR3 consists of 12 residues. Germline assignment: CDR1 MDHEN and CDR2 SYDVKM. The V end was cut by 4 bases, the J end by 7 bases, with 10 bases between. For the CDR3, the DNA is TGTGCCAGCAGTTCTCTACGGGGGACCCAGTACTTC. Translation gives CASSSLRGTQYF.

The V call is TRBV6-6, the J call TRBJ1-1, with D possibly being TRBD1 (5 bases). Trimming removed 6 bases at V and 4 bases at J, with 15 bases between. Germline CDR1 is MNHNY and CDR2 is SVGAGI (reference sequence). The CDR3 runs 14 residues. The CDR3 sequence: CASSLLGVSTEAFF. The CDR3 DNA follows: TGTGCCAGCAGCCTCCTAGGGGTAAGCACTGAAGCTTTCTTT.

The chain employs TRBV4-1 and TRBJ1-1; 8 bases fit TRBD1. CDR1 MGHRA and CDR2 YSYEKL come from the germline V gene. This CDR3 is built from 15 residues. The ends lost 4 bases at V and 7 bases at J; junction bases unmatched: 11. In nucleotides, the CDR3 is TGCGCCAGCAGCCTCTTACAGGGGGGGGTGGATGAAGCTTTCTTT. This encodes CASSLLQGGVDEAFF.